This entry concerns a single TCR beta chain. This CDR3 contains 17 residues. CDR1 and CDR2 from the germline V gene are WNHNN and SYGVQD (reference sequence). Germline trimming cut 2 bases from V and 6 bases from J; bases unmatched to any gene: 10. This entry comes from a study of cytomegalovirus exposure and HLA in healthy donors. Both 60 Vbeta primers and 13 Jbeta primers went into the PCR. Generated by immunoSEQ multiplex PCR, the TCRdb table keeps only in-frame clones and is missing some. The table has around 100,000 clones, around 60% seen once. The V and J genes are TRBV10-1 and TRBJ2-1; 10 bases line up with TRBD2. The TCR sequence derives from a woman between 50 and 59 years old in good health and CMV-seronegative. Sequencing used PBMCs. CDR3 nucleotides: TGCGCCAGCAGTGAGACCCAAGGACTAGCGGTCAGCAATGAGCAGTTCTTC. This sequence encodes CASSETQGLAVSNEQFF.